Following are 18 T cell receptor beta chains from one sample sequenced in a study of T cell responses to AZD1222 COVID-19 vaccine. TCRdb's table, derived via immunoSEQ multiplex PCR, lists solely in-frame clones and lacks some. This table has roughly 110,000 clones, under 95% appearing once. The sequencing here drew on peripheral blood, taken on day 0 of AZD1222 vaccination. The receptors were sampled from an adult in good health.

The gene calls are TRBV7-9 and TRBJ1-1; D is undetermined. With 0 bases removed from V and 4 bases from J, the gap between germline ends came to 9 bases. Germline assignment: CDR1 SEHNR and CDR2 FQNEAQ (reference sequence). The CDR3 is 14 amino acids. The CDR3 bases are TGTGCCAGCAGCTTAGCGGGGTCCCGCACTGAAGCTTTCTTT. This encodes CASSLAGSRTEAFF.

The J gene is TRBJ1-3, the V gene TRBV7-2; 7 nucleotides line up with TRBD1. Per germline, CDR1 SGHTA and CDR2 FQGNSA. The ends lost 2 bases at V and 0 bases at J; junction bases unmatched: 1. CDR3 length equals 15 residues. The CDR3 spells CASSLRQGSGNTIYF. CDR3 DNA sequence: TGTGCCAGCAGCTTAAGACAGGGCTCTGGAAACACCATATATTTT.

This chain uses TRBV30 with TRBJ2-4; the D gene is possibly TRBD2 (5 bases). CDR3 length equals 16 residues. V was pared by 2 bases and J by 6 bases, with 20 bases between. Germline V gene sequence: CDR1 GTSNPN, CDR2 SVGIG (reference sequence). The CDR3 nucleotides read TGTGCCTGGAGTAAACGAACCGGGATTATAGGAAACATTCAGTACTTC. It is translated as CAWSKRTGIIGNIQYF.

V and J are TRBV7-2 and TRBJ2-7; D gene uncertain. The CDR3 has 12 amino acids. CDR1 and CDR2 (germline): SGHTA, FQGNSA. Trimming cost V 5 bases and J 4 bases, with 9 bases left between them. CDR3 loop: CASSPSAYEQYF. The CDR3 DNA is TGTGCCAGCAGCCCCTCAGCGTACGAGCAGTACTTC.

DNA of the CDR3: TGTGCCAGCAGTGACCGCGGAGGGAATAATTCACCCCTCCACTTT. Encoded protein: CASSDRGGNNSPLHF. The rearrangement uses TRBV6-4 and TRBJ1-6; no clear D gene. Trimming pared 2 bases from V and 5 bases from J, leaving 10 bases between. The CDR3 covers 15 residues. Germline CDR1 MRHNA, CDR2 SNTAGT.

The chain uses TRBV7-2 and TRBJ2-1; D ambiguous. V gave up 1 base and J gave up 5 bases, with 9 bases separating them. Germline V gene lookup returns CDR1 SGHTA and CDR2 FQGNSA. CDR3 length equals 14 residues. In DNA form, the CDR3 reads TGTGCCAGCAGCTTAGATCTTGGACACAATGAGCAGTTCTTC. It encodes CASSLDLGHNEQFF.

This clone was seen ten or more times. V is TRBV3-1 (or the pseudogene TRBV3-2) and J is TRBJ1-2, with TRBD1 as a possible D gene (5 bases). CDR1 and CDR2 (germline): LGHDT, YNNKEL (reference sequence). There are 14 residues in the CDR3. V was clipped by 4 bases and J by 5 bases, with 14 bases between them. The CDR3 nucleotides read TGTGCCAGCAGCCCCCCCGACAGCCTGTATGGCTACACCTTC. Its protein is CASSPPDSLYGYTF.

This clone was counted a single time. This chain uses TRBV15 with TRBJ1-5, with D tentatively TRBD1 (5 bases). The germline gives CDR1 LNHNV, CDR2 YYDKDF (reference sequence). The CDR3 totals 16 residues. V was clipped by 1 base and J by 2 bases, with 12 bases between them. CDR3 in DNA: TGTGCCACCAGCAGAGGCCGGGCGGGGGGCAATCAGCCCCAGCATTTT. Translation gives CATSRGRAGGNQPQHF.

This clone was recorded only once. This chain joins TRBV30 and TRBJ1-6; D remains unclear. Germline CDR1 GTSNPN, CDR2 SVGIG (reference sequence). This CDR3 contains 13 residues. With 4 bases removed from V and 7 bases from J, the gap between germline ends came to 11 bases. The chain's CDR3 is CAWKEGENSPLHF. The CDR3, as DNA: TGTGCCTGGAAGGAGGGAGAGAATTCACCCCTCCACTTT.

This clone has a single count. The chain carries TRBV5-1 and TRBJ1-1; D is unresolved. Germline V gene sequence: CDR1 SGHRS, CDR2 YFSETQ. The CDR3 runs to 14 residues. Between the trimmed V and J ends, which lost 0 bases and 5 bases, there was a span of 11 bases. The CDR3, as DNA: TGCGCCAGCAGCTTGGAACGCGCCGGGACTGAAGCTTTCTTT. It yields the protein CASSLERAGTEAFF.

This chain joins TRBV10-3 and TRBJ2-1; unclear D gene. The CDR3 consists of 16 residues. V was pared by 0 bases and J by 9 bases, with 18 bases between. The V gene's germline CDR1 is ENHRY and CDR2 SYGVKD. DNA for the CDR3: TGTGCCATCAGTGAGTCAAGGGAAAGGGCTCGGAGTGAGCAGTTCTTC. This translates into CAISESRERARSEQFF.

The genes are TRBV29-1 and TRBJ1-4; D not certain. The V and J ends lost 2 bases and 3 bases respectively, with 16 bases between them. This CDR3 region has 16 residues. From germline, CDR1 is SQVTM and CDR2 ANQGSEA. The CDR3 region has the DNA TGCAGCGTTGAAAAGACCAGAGGGCCACCTAATGAAAAACTGTTTTTT. Amino acid sequence: CSVEKTRGPPNEKLFF.

This clone occurred once. The rearrangement joins TRBV6-5 to TRBJ1-6; D remains unclear. The CDR3 totals 13 residues. V dropped 7 bases and J dropped 8 bases, with 12 bases sitting between them. CDR1 and CDR2 (germline): MNHEY, SVGAGI. The CDR3, as DNA: TGTGCCAGCACTCGACGTAGTGATTCACCCCTCCACTTT. Translation gives CASTRRSDSPLHF.

This clone was observed a single time. This chain joins TRBV19 and TRBJ2-7, with TRBD1 matching over 7 bases. The J segment lost 3 bases and the V segment lost 3 bases, leaving 8 bases of the junction unmatched. Germline loops: CDR1 LNHDA, CDR2 SQIVND (reference sequence). This CDR3 has 15 residues. CDR3 amino acids: CASSIGPGGNYEQYF. CDR3 in DNA: TGTGCCAGTAGTATTGGGCCAGGGGGAAACTACGAGCAGTACTTC.

This rearrangement joins TRBV29-1 to TRBJ1-2; D remains ambiguous. The germline gives CDR1 SQVTM, CDR2 ANQGSEA. This CDR3 region has 13 residues. Trimming took off 4 bases at V and 4 bases at J, with 13 bases between the two ends. Written as DNA, the CDR3 is TGCAGCGTTGGAAGGCTGGAGGGCTATGGCTACACCTTC. It is translated as CSVGRLEGYGYTF. Filled out from reference TRBV29-1 and TRBJ1-2, the complete variable domain reads SAVISQKPSRDICQRGTSLTIQCQVDSQVTMMFWYRQQPGQSLTLIATANQGSEATYESGFVIDKFPISRPNLTFSTLTVSNMSPEDSSIYLCSVGRLEGYGYTFGSGTRLTVV.

The rearrangement joins TRBV7-2 to TRBJ1-2; the D is unclear. CDR1 SGHTA and CDR2 FQGNSA come from the germline V gene. The CDR3 runs 13 residues. V lost 1 base to trimming and J lost 4 bases, with 7 bases between them. CDR3: CASSLDNSYGYTF. In nucleotides, the CDR3 is TGTGCCAGCAGCTTAGACAACTCCTATGGCTACACCTTC. Variable domain in full (rest from reference TRBV7-2 and TRBJ1-2): GAGVSQSPSNKVTEKGKDVELRCDPISGHTALYWYRQSLGQGLEFLIYFQGNSAPDKSGLPSDRFSAERTGGSVSTLTIQRTQQEDSAVYLCASSLDNSYGYTFGSGTRLTVV.

This chain connects TRBV12-3 or TRBV12-4 to TRBJ2-2, with D unresolved. Trimming removed 8 bases at V and 1 base at J, with 8 bases between. The CDR3 extends over 13 amino acids. The CDR3 DNA is TGTGCCAGCTTTCCCGGGAACACCGGGGAGCTGTTTTTT. This sequence encodes CASFPGNTGELFF.

This clone came up a few times. This chain joins TRBV6-5 and TRBJ1-2, with D unresolved. CDR1 and CDR2 from the germline V gene are MNHEY and SVGAGI. The CDR3 extends over 12 amino acids. V gave up 9 bases and J gave up 4 bases, with 12 bases separating them. CDR3 residues: CASSLEAYGYTF. CDR3 coding DNA: TGTGCCAGTAGTCTTGAAGCCTATGGCTACACCTTC.